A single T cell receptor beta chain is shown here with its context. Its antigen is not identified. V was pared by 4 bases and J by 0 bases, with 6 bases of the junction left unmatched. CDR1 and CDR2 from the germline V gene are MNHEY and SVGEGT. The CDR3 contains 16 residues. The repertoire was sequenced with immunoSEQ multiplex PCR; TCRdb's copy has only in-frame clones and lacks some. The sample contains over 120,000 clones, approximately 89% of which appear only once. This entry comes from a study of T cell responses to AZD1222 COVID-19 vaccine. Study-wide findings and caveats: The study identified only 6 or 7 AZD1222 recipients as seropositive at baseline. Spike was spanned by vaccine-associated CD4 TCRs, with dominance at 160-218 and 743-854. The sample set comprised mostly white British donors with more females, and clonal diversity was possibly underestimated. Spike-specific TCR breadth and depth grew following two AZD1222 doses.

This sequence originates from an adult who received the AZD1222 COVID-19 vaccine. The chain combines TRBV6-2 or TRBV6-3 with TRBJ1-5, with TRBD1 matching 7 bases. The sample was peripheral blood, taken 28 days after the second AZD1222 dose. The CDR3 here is CASSSGTAYSNQPQHF. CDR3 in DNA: TGTGCCAGCAGTTCCGGGACAGCGTATAGCAATCAGCCCCAGCATTTT.